Ten or more counts support the clone carrying this T cell receptor beta chain. Its specificity is unknown. The data derive from a study of identical twins. General study results and limits: Twins shared out-of-frame alpha sequences with excess low generation probability.

Each CDR3 protein is one row after TCRdb ran MiXCR on the 5' RACE reads. The data hold nearly 650,000 distinct CDR3 sequences, with roughly 7.1% observed a single time. V was shortened by 5 bases and J by 6 bases, with 8 bases between the two germline ends. The CDR3 runs to 11 residues. These data were also filed under a second study, of yellow fever vaccine responses in identical twins.

This clonotype was obtained from a woman between 18 and 29 years old in good health. Sequenced: PBMCs. The V gene is TRBV12-3 or TRBV12-4, the J gene TRBJ2-7; D may be TRBD1 or TRBD2 (5 bases each). DNA of the CDR3: TGTGCCAGCAGTCGGGACGGCGAGCAGTACGTC. Amino acids: CASSRDGEQYV.